Each of the 14 T cell receptor beta chains below was sequenced from the same sample in a study of glioma-infiltrating T cells after dendritic cell vaccination. Documented time point: after dendritic cell vaccination, including at tumor progression/relapse. TCRdb's copy holds only in-frame clones and misses some; the assay was immunoSEQ multiplex PCR. The sample carries tens of thousands of clones, 87% recorded once. The specimen comprised blood, sampled after dendritic cell vaccination. These TCRs come from a human donor with glioblastoma.

The chain employs TRBV7-3 and TRBJ2-7, with 8 bases matching TRBD2. The germline V gene encodes CDR1 SGHTA and CDR2 FQGTGA. This CDR3 spans 14 amino acids. V trimming: 3 bases; J trimming: 2 bases; junction bases outside the gene matches: 3. The CDR3 DNA reads as TGTGCCAGCAGCTTTGGTAGCGGGACCTACGAGCAGTACTTC. Translation: CASSFGSGTYEQYF.

This chain uses TRBV2 with TRBJ1-1, with a weak D call TRBD1 (5 bases). Trimming shortened V by 3 bases and J by 1 base, and 9 bases separated the two germline ends. The CDR3 loop spans 14 amino acids. Looked up from germline, CDR1 is SNHLY and CDR2 is FYNNEI. The CDR3 here is CASSDPTENTEAFF. The CDR3 DNA reads TGTGCCAGCAGTGACCCGACAGAGAACACTGAAGCTTTCTTT.

The chain couples TRBV10-2 to TRBJ2-7; 8 nucleotides align to TRBD1. Germline V gene sequence: CDR1 WSHSY, CDR2 SAAADI. The CDR3 has 14 residues. The J segment lost 4 bases and the V segment lost 4 bases, leaving 6 bases of the junction unmatched. The CDR3 sequence: CASSVGQGRYEQYF. CDR3 nucleotide sequence: TGCGCCAGCAGTGTCGGACAGGGCAGGTACGAGCAGTACTTC.

The genes are TRBV7-8 and TRBJ2-7; tentative D call: TRBD1 (5 bases). Trimming pared 5 bases from V and 3 bases from J, leaving 8 bases between. The CDR3 runs to 12 residues. Germline V gene data show CDR1 as SGHVS and CDR2 as FQNEAQ. As DNA, the CDR3 is TGTGCCAGCAGCCAGCAGGGCTACGAGCAGTACTTC. This sequence encodes CASSQQGYEQYF. Looking up the rest from reference TRBV7-8 and TRBJ2-7 gives the full variable domain: GAGVSQSPRYKVAKRGQDVALRCDPISGHVSLFWYQQALGQGPEFLTYFQNEAQLDKSGLPSDRFFAERPEGSVSTLKIQRTQQEDSAVYLCASSQQGYEQYFGPGTRLTVT.

This chain uses TRBV18 with TRBJ2-1; 8 nucleotides match TRBD2. The CDR3 is 16 residues long. The germline V gene encodes CDR1 KGHSH and CDR2 LQKENI. The V segment lost 1 base and the J segment 5 bases; nucleotides outside the gene matches: 7. The DNA of the CDR3 is TGTGCCAGCTCACCACTCTGGCGGGGGGCCGACAATGAGCAGTTCTTC. It is translated as CASSPLWRGADNEQFF.

V gene TRBV30 combines with J gene TRBJ1-2; D is ambiguous. The CDR3 contains 13 residues. Germline V CDR1 and CDR2: GTSNPN, SVGIG (reference sequence). Deletions cut 3 bases from V and 8 bases from J, with 16 bases between. CDR3: CAWSPGPSGGYTF. CDR3 DNA sequence: TGTGCCTGGAGCCCAGGACCATCGGGGGGCTACACCTTC.

V and J are TRBV25-1 and TRBJ1-2, with TRBD1 as a possible D gene (5 bases). Per the germline V gene, CDR1 is MGHDK and CDR2 is SYGVNS. V lost 6 bases and J 1 base, leaving 6 bases between the germline ends. There are 12 residues in the CDR3. The CDR3 is CASRQGNYGYTF. DNA of the CDR3: TGTGCCAGCAGGCAGGGTAACTATGGCTACACCTTC.

The CDR3 loop is CASSGIGGTEQFF. The CDR3 DNA reads TGTGCCAGCAGCGGGATCGGCGGTACTGAGCAGTTCTTC. The rearrangement uses TRBV9 and TRBJ2-1; D unclear. This CDR3 comprises 13 residues. Per the germline V gene, CDR1 is SGDLS and CDR2 is YYNGEE. V was clipped by 3 bases and J by 9 bases, with 13 bases between them.

V is TRBV7-9 and J is TRBJ2-1; D call uncertain. The length of the CDR3 is 15 residues. Germline CDR1 and CDR2: SEHNR and FQNEAQ (reference sequence). V lost 5 bases and J 6 bases, leaving 17 bases between the germline ends. The CDR3: CASSGLGRRSNEQFF. DNA for the CDR3: TGTGCCAGCAGCGGGTTGGGCCGCCGTTCCAATGAGCAGTTCTTC.

The chain couples TRBV5-8 to TRBJ2-1, with 7 bases that match TRBD2. The CDR3 runs 16 residues. V trimming: 10 bases; J trimming: 0 bases; junction bases outside the gene matches: 13. Per germline, CDR1 SGHTS and CDR2 YDEGEE. The CDR3 DNA follows: TGTGCCGCAATGGATTTCAGGGAGGGCTCCTACAATGAGCAGTTCTTC. Translating gives CAAMDFREGSYNEQFF.

The chain combines TRBV5-1 with TRBJ2-1, with D possibly being TRBD1 (6 bases). The germline V gene encodes CDR1 SGHRS and CDR2 YFSETQ. This CDR3 is 15 amino acids long. Trimming removed 4 bases from V and 1 base from J, with 12 bases in between. The CDR3 here is CASSVRDTSYNEQFF. The CDR3 DNA follows: TGCGCCAGCAGCGTCCGGGACACATCCTACAATGAGCAGTTCTTC.

V and J are TRBV9 and TRBJ2-3; the D gene is possibly TRBD2 (5 bases). Germline V gene sequence: CDR1 SGDLS, CDR2 YYNGEE. This CDR3 has 17 amino acids. V was trimmed by 0 bases and J by 4 bases, leaving 18 bases between them. The CDR3 coding sequence is TGTGCCAGCAGCGTAGCTATCCTAGCCCTAAACCCAGATACGCAGTATTTT. Translation: CASSVAILALNPDTQYF.

The J gene is TRBJ1-5, the V gene TRBV11-2, with 9 bases aligning to TRBD1. In germline, CDR1 is SGHAT, CDR2 FQNNGV. CDR3 length: 17 amino acids. J gave up 3 bases and V 3 bases, and 9 bases lay outside the gene matches. The CDR3 DNA reads TGTGCCAGCAGCTTGGGGGGGGGACAGGGCCACAATCAGCCCCAGCATTTT. Its translation is CASSLGGGQGHNQPQHF.

V and J are TRBV7-2 and TRBJ1-1; D is possibly TRBD1 (5 bases). V was cut by 4 bases and J by 1 base, with 13 bases left in between. CDR1 and CDR2 (germline): SGHTA, FQGNSA. The CDR3 covers 15 residues. The CDR3 nucleotides read TGTGCCAGCAGCTCCCCAGGGTCGGCGAACACTGAAGCTTTCTTT. Residues: CASSSPGSANTEAFF.